The following is a T cell receptor (beta chain) sequence with its context. The antigen this receptor binds is unknown. No base qualities exist here, and no much larger clone lies one base off it. As encoded in the germline V gene (reference sequence), CDR1 is LNHNV while CDR2 is YYDKDF. The CDR3 runs 15 residues from the cysteine to the phenylalanine. Solely the CDR3 DNA is kept, with 45 bases framed from the first base. From V the trimming removes 5 bases and from J it removes 4 bases, while the gene matches leave 7 bases of the junction unaccounted for. The sample belongs to a study of Graves' ophthalmopathy and Graves' hyperthyroidism listed by TCRdb under 2018. Regarding the research as a whole: Peripheral blood was collected before any treatment was given, at the time of initial diagnosis. In a handful of hyperthyroidism patients, the T-cell repertoires found in thyroid tissue were compared with those found in blood. To explore V-J signatures distinguishing ophthalmopathy from hyperthyroidism, a discovery set of about a hundred patients (around 44 ophthalmopathy, 57 stable hyperthyroidism) was enrolled. The independent validation cohort included 18 to 20 hyperthyroidism patients plus 17 patients who later progressed from hyperthyroidism to ophthalmopathy. The study used TCR beta repertoire signatures to distinguish Graves' ophthalmopathy from Graves' hyperthyroidism and to predict progression to ophthalmopathy. After sampling, hyperthyroidism patients received methimazole starting at 30 mg daily, and ophthalmopathy patients received high-dose intravenous methylprednisolone. In total, 135 blood samples were TCR-sequenced: roughly 45 ophthalmopathy, 80 or so hyperthyroidism and approximately 17 hyperthyroidism-to-ophthalmopathy patients. Findings and caveats that apply to the study as a whole: Ophthalmopathy was separated from stable hyperthyroidism by the 13-signature model with 85% to 90% sensitivity and 81% to 83% specificity in cross-validation and with 80%/75% in the test set. Most expanded thyroid clonotypes with a frequency above 0.001 also appeared in blood, which suggests that blood repertoires may reflect the immune response in the thyroid. In validation, the model predicted ophthalmopathy progression with 70.59% sensitivity and 72.22% specificity; roughly 12 predicted patients were CT-confirmed with GO in a median of approximately six months. Sample size was not statistically predetermined, and group allocation was not concealed from the investigators.

TCR beta CDR3 regions were amplified from RNA transcripts for repertoire sequencing. The first round was an RT-PCR using HTBI primers with the Qiagen OneStep RT-PCR kit, and this first round was followed by a second-round multiplex PCR, then size selection and purification. Libraries were sequenced on an Illumina HiSeq2000 using paired-end 100 bp reads. The original pipeline was this. SOAPnuke was used for read processing, and reads with adapters, uncalled bases, a mean Phred below 15, or no exact constant-primer or identifier match were discarded. COPE v1.2.5 was used to merge the high-quality paired reads. Clonotypes were defined as unique nucleotide sequences and were aligned to IMGT TRB V, D and J references using MiTCR v1.1. Analysis was restricted to V-J combinations with a frequency above 0.0001, which covered 99% to 99.2% of repertoires. For each V-J combination, a TCR clonal expansion and chaos score was defined as F50 clonal expansion divided by the chaos observed in the TCRdist matrix. Welch's t-statistics and random forest were used to narrow the features down to 13 V-J combinations, which were then fed into a naive Bayes classifier. The Morisita-Horn index was used to measure how similar the thyroid and blood repertoires were. The public sequencing data were trimmed at Q25 with fastp and processed into clonotypes with MiXCR by TCRdb, which kept only in-frame beta chains. Rows merge per CDR3 protein into single entries with the most common DNA and genes. The V and J calls were not made by the authors but by TCRdb's processing. The table for this sample lists 660,000 or so distinct CDR3 sequences; 35% to 50% of them were counted only once. Of the sample, over 2.5% falls within the top ten clones.

Patients with ophthalmopathy had moderately to severely active disease, with a Clinical Activity Score of 3 or more, a NOSPECS grade of 4 or more, and a disease duration of less than 3 months. Anyone with other autoimmune diseases, uncontrolled infections, pregnancy or lactation was excluded from the study. Diagnosis was based on clinical symptoms, serum thyroxine, TRAb, thyroid ultrasound and orbital computed tomography. Using Ficoll-Paque density gradient centrifugation, PBMCs were isolated from approximately 11 ml of fresh peripheral blood. Total RNA was extracted using Trizol reagent, and RNA quality was checked on an Agilent 2100 Bioanalyzer.

The chain joins TRBV15 to TRBJ2-7, and TRBD1 aligns with 11 junction nucleotides. Source material: peripheral blood. The clonotype originates from an adult man with Graves' ophthalmopathy. The CDR3 region reads CATSARTGGGYEQYF. The DNA reads as follows: TGTGCCACCAGCGCCCGGACAGGGGGCGGGTACGAGCAGTACTTC.